This T cell receptor beta chain was sequenced during a study of cytomegalovirus exposure and HLA in healthy donors (dated by TCRdb to about 2017). Broadly, across the study: In an earlier analysis of 450 to 750 of the donors, 276 Gb of sequence data and some 120 million unique TCR beta sequences from 150 million to 200 million T cells were reported. An early release that covered about 600 HLA-typed donors contained about 300 gigabases of sequencing data and 75 million to 100 million unique TCR sequences. Among the roughly 400 genotyped donors, around 79% belonged to the genetic ancestry cluster associated with self-reported Caucasian donors. The aim of the study was to test whether cataloging public T cell receptors could identify signatures of past pathogen exposure. The study profiled the T cell repertoires of approximately 700 subjects by immunosequencing and related them to cytomegalovirus serostatus. Along with the approximately 700-subject first cohort, a separate validation cohort of approximately 110 different subjects was used. The study combined high-throughput TCR immunosequencing, statistical association of individual TCRs with disease status, and machine learning to predict cytomegalovirus infection status. In a later analysis, previously published TCR beta repertoires from fewer than 750 donors were re-analyzed and high-resolution HLA genotyping was added so that TCR occurrence patterns could be studied. In the later analysis, no new phenotypic data were used to find candidate immune exposures; instead, reliance was placed on TCR beta sequences and their occurrence across donors. An earlier analysis of around 540 of the donors applied high-throughput TCR beta sequencing to assess whether each TCR beta V gene segment acted as functional or pseudogenic. Donor age, sex, ethnicity and CMV serostatus were compiled together with the repertoire data. A later genetic analysis used genome-wide SNP genotypes for 398 of the 666 donors, treating that subset as a discovery cohort. Every discovery cohort repertoire had been produced on one sequencing platform. HLA typing covered class I and class II loci at four-digit resolution. The number of typed donors differed by locus: about 620-640 for A, B, C, DRB1 and DQB1; 522 for DQA1; approximately 600 for DPA1; and roughly 470 for DPB1. About 5 DR-DQ haplotypes were handled as single units for association and clustering, since linkage in the cohort was strong. Among roughly 370 genotyped donors of the cohort, an average of about 240,000 unique TCR beta nucleotide sequences were sequenced per donor, 15% to 20% of them non-productive.

The library relied on the immunoSEQ multiplex PCR assay. For the multiplex PCR, a mixture combining 60 forward primers for TCR Vbeta segments and 13 reverse primers for TCR Jbeta segments was used. A multiplex PCR assay on genomic DNA amplified the CDR3 region of rearranged TCR beta genes. The Illumina HiSeq System was used to sequence the amplified TCR beta libraries as 87-base-pair reads. Processing in the source paper ran as follows. Across the 670 or so repertoires, a later analysis counted approximately 83 million unique TCR beta chains, 9.5 million to 12 million of which were shared by at least two donors. Raw reads were error-corrected and collapsed into unique sequences by a nearest-neighbor algorithm in which closely related sequences were merged to remove PCR and sequencing errors. Alignment of CDR3 sequences to IMGT reference sequences was used to assign V, D and J gene segments. For a sequence to be retained, a match of at least six nucleotides to both a V gene segment and a J gene segment was required. A rearrangement counted as productive if the CDR3 had no stop codons and remained in frame with V and J, and every other rearrangement counted as non-productive. Following IMGT convention, CDR3 was defined as the stretch from the second conserved V-encoded cysteine to the conserved J-encoded phenylalanine. The earlier analysis of some 580 of the donors excluded any sequence lacking an unambiguous match to a single V gene segment. In an earlier analysis of several hundred of the donors, V segments were called functional above 56.7% productive rearrangements and were called segregating when the between-donor standard deviation exceeded 5%. A statistical classification framework was built for diagnosing cytomegalovirus status from the catalog of TCR beta chain sequences. In a later analysis, V and J genes were assigned by comparing TCR nucleotide sequences against IMGT/GENE-DB human TR gene sequences. The TCRdist pipeline was used in a later analysis to assign CDR3 sequences and most-parsimonious VDJ recombination scenarios. A later analysis defined each TCR beta chain by its CDR3 amino acid sequence plus V-gene family, and excluded reads lacking a unique V-gene family. As a way to deal with suspected cross-contamination and a sequencing artifact, a later analysis dropped 640 or so nucleotide sequences that were highly shared and had low generation probability. For each public chain, a later analysis derived a clonal expansion index from normalized ranks of inferred template counts within each repertoire. In a later analysis, generation probabilities were computed using a VDJ recombination model fitted to out-of-frame rearrangements, and the results were checked against IGoR. Hypergeometric tests were used in a later analysis to score TCR-TCR, TCR-HLA and TCR-CMV co-occurrence, with a repertoire-size bias correction applied to the TCR pairs. In a later analysis, false discovery rates were estimated by permuting HLA or CMV assignments 20 times. In a later analysis, co-occurring TCRs were grouped with DBSCAN, and TCRdist sequence similarity was added when clustering was performed within HLA-allele-positive subsets. Repertoires with fewer than 30,000 or more than 120,000 public chains were left out of co-occurrence clustering, as were about five repertoires with anomalous nucleotide sharing. TCRdb provides this immuneACCESS table in a form limited to in-frame rearrangements. Some clones are lacking; in checked studies, under half of them reflect an unresolved V gene, and why the rest are absent is not known. V and J calls and clone size come straight from that table; D and trimming were deduced from the DNA. A total of some 150,000 clones appear in this sample, around 62% of them only once. Over 2.5% of the sample is taken by the ten largest.

From the cysteine up to the phenylalanine, the CDR3 has a length of 14 residues. Here the CDR3 DNA is all that survives: 42 bases in frame from base 1. CDR1 and CDR2, looked up from the germline V gene, are MDHEN and SYDVKM. Trimming removed 6 bases from V and 4 bases from J, leaving 16 bases between the germline ends. On the study overall, not on this receptor specifically: This cohort had only TCR beta chains sequenced, and the lack of alpha or paired-chain data limited which features could be detected. The study listed 150 to 200 TCR beta chains as associated with cytomegalovirus. Presence/absence analyses assumed roughly uniform sequencing depth across donors, an assumption that may not hold. In a later analysis, several top co-occurrence clusters were reported to appear linked to parvovirus B19, influenza, CMV and Epstein-Barr virus. Because some donors lacked HLA typing at each locus, the association tests relied only on the typed subset. According to the authors, the approach could potentially be generalized to other disease states and immunological phenotypes. In a later analysis, HLA-associated TCR beta chains showed more clonal expansion and lower generation probabilities than non-associated chains that were equally common. A later genetic analysis associated a missense DCLRE1C variant with V-gene and J-gene trimming of TCR beta chains, and an independent cohort replicated the association. Most TCR sequences were seen in very few donors, while some public TCRs were found in many individuals. Strong co-occurrence of HLA alleles, especially DR and DQ, made assigning TCR associations to individual alleles difficult. A later analysis found that TCR association rates varied across HLA loci, with DRB1 alleles showing the most associated TCRs and HLA-C alleles the fewest. Immune exposure information for the cohort was limited to CMV serostatus. Correlated functional status among segregating V segments might be attributable to linkage disequilibrium, but an unknown experimental factor could not be ruled out. The classifier was reported to diagnose cytomegalovirus status with high specificity and sensitivity in both the original and validation cohorts. Compared with the roughly 720-donor mean, donors in an Asian-associated ancestry cluster had fewer N-insertions in productive TCRs, according to a later genetic analysis. A later analysis associated about 17,000 TCR beta sequences with specific HLA alleles at a false discovery rate of 0.05. A further reported finding was that TCR beta sequences accurately predicted the HLA-A and HLA-B alleles for most subjects in the first cohort. The earlier analysis of a few hundred of the donors excluded 15 to 20 rarely observed V segments, including chromosome 9 orphons, because counts were too low. Some IMGT-functional V segments, including TRBV6-2 and TRBV6-3, could not be distinguished by the 87-base-pair reads and were therefore excluded. A cluster of highly shared sequence variants was judged likely to represent a technical artifact of the sequencing pipeline. In vitro tests confirmed that a few of the cytomegalovirus-associated TCR beta chains recognize cytomegalovirus antigens. Most CMV-associated TCR beta chains appeared to be HLA-restricted in a later analysis, and the HLA associations seemed to be driven largely by CMV exposure. In an earlier analysis of 587 of the donors, most TCR beta V segments appeared in productive rearrangements about 90% or about 30% of the time, broadly matching IMGT annotations.

About this clone itself: The antigen it binds to is not known. It has no much larger one-base neighbor in the sample; base qualities were not kept.

The cohort consisted of 650 to 850 healthy bone marrow donors. Cohort members were all nominally healthy when sampled, although unrecorded immune exposures were likely present. The donor tested CMV seronegative, placing the donor among the roughly 340 seronegative members of the cohort. A peripheral blood sample was provided by each donor, and peripheral blood mononuclear cells were used for TCR beta sequencing. Genomic DNA was extracted from the blood cell samples with the Qiagen DNeasy Blood Extraction Kit. Source material: PBMCs. The receptor's source is a middle-aged man in good health and CMV-seronegative. The rearranged segments are TRBV28 and TRBJ2-7; the D segment could be TRBD1, given 6 matching bases. This receptor carries the CDR3 CASRTGHLGYEQYF. The base sequence is TGTGCCAGCAGGACAGGCCACCTTGGGTACGAGCAGTACTTC. Where the CDR3 stops, the reference TRBV28 and TRBJ2-7 genes take over; the full variable domain is DVKVTQSSRYLVKRTGEKVFLECVQDMDHENMFWYRQDPGLGLRLIYFSYDVKMKEKGDIPEGYSVSREKKERFSLILESASTNQTSMYLCASRTGHLGYEQYFGPGTRLTVT.